This is a list of T cell receptor beta chains from one sample in a study of cytomegalovirus exposure and HLA in healthy donors. The protocol was immunoSEQ multiplex PCR, while the TCRdb copy is restricted to in-frame clones and leaves out a portion. The sample has roughly 62,000 clones; approximately 77% are singletons. The sequenced sample was PBMCs. These receptors came from a middle-aged woman in good health and CMV-seropositive. Both conserved end residues are part of each CDR3. Each record gives: J gene, D gene, V gene, clone size, CDR3 protein, CDR3 DNA. A D gene is named only where the DNA matches it firmly. Clone size appears in some rows only: once, few, many, or a class for an expanded clone.

j_call: TRBJ2-5; d_call: TRBD2; v_call: TRBV5-4; clone_size: NA; cdr3_aa: CASSLVKRGGETQYF; cdr3_nt: TGTGCCAGCAGCTTGGTTAAGCGGGGGGGAGAGACCCAGTACTTC
j_call: TRBJ1-4; d_call: TRBD1; v_call: TRBV7-2; clone_size: NA; cdr3_aa: CASSLSGTGHEKLFF; cdr3_nt: TGTGCCAGCAGCTTGTCCGGGACAGGGCATGAAAAACTGTTTTTT
j_call: TRBJ2-5; d_call: NA; v_call: TRBV19; clone_size: NA; cdr3_aa: CASSTHWLVQETQYF; cdr3_nt: TGTGCCAGTAGTACCCACTGGTTGGTCCAAGAGACCCAGTACTTC
j_call: TRBJ2-3; d_call: NA; v_call: TRBV4-3; clone_size: NA; cdr3_aa: CASSHGQGTDTQYF; cdr3_nt: TGCGCCAGCAGCCACGGACAAGGCACAGATACGCAGTATTTT
j_call: TRBJ2-7; d_call: NA; v_call: TRBV4-3; clone_size: NA; cdr3_aa: CASSQAATGLAYEQYF; cdr3_nt: TGCGCCAGCAGCCAAGCTGCTACAGGTCTCGCCTACGAGCAGTACTTC
j_call: TRBJ2-3; d_call: TRBD1; v_call: TRBV6-4; clone_size: NA; cdr3_aa: CASSDGTGSTDTQYF; cdr3_nt: TGTGCCAGCAGTGACGGGACAGGGAGCACAGATACGCAGTATTTT
j_call: TRBJ1-5; d_call: NA; v_call: TRBV5-1; clone_size: once; cdr3_aa: CASSRGPRRDQPQHF; cdr3_nt: TGCGCCAGCAGCCGCGGACCCCGGCGGGATCAGCCCCAGCATTTT
j_call: TRBJ1-2; d_call: NA; v_call: TRBV6-5; clone_size: once; cdr3_aa: CASSYPQSGGYGYTF; cdr3_nt: TGTGCCAGCAGTTACCCCCAAAGCGGGGGGTATGGCTACACCTTC
j_call: TRBJ2-7; d_call: TRBD1; v_call: TRBV19; clone_size: NA; cdr3_aa: CASSMGTGFYEQYF; cdr3_nt: TGTGCCAGTAGTATGGGGACAGGGTTCTACGAGCAGTACTTC
j_call: TRBJ1-2; d_call: NA; v_call: TRBV5-4; clone_size: NA; cdr3_aa: CASSLGLLGYTF; cdr3_nt: TGTGCCAGCAGCTTGGGACTGCTCGGCTACACCTTC
j_call: TRBJ1-5; d_call: NA; v_call: TRBV2; clone_size: NA; cdr3_aa: CASTRGKGSNQPQHF; cdr3_nt: TGTGCCAGCACCAGGGGCAAAGGGAGCAATCAGCCCCAGCATTTT
j_call: TRBJ1-5; d_call: NA; v_call: TRBV5-6; clone_size: once; cdr3_aa: CASNRQNSNQPQHF; cdr3_nt: TGTGCCAGCAATAGACAGAATAGCAATCAGCCCCAGCATTTT
j_call: TRBJ2-7; d_call: TRBD2; v_call: TRBV18; clone_size: NA; cdr3_aa: CASSSRGTSGESAYEQYF; cdr3_nt: TGTGCCAGCTCATCTAGGGGGACTAGCGGGGAATCAGCCTACGAGCAGTACTTC
j_call: TRBJ1-1; d_call: TRBD1; v_call: TRBV5-6; clone_size: NA; cdr3_aa: CASRKQGAKPEAFF; cdr3_nt: TGTGCCAGCAGGAAACAGGGGGCGAAGCCTGAAGCTTTCTTT
j_call: TRBJ2-2; d_call: TRBD1; v_call: TRBV11-2; clone_size: NA; cdr3_aa: CASRYTGTGLTGELFF; cdr3_nt: TGTGCCAGCAGATATACCGGGACAGGGTTAACCGGGGAGCTGTTTTTT
j_call: TRBJ2-7; d_call: TRBD1; v_call: TRBV18; clone_size: once; cdr3_aa: CASSLAPRTGGSEQYF; cdr3_nt: TGTGCCAGCTCACTCGCGCCCAGGACAGGGGGCAGCGAGCAGTACTTC
j_call: TRBJ1-3; d_call: TRBD1; v_call: TRBV23-1; clone_size: NA; cdr3_aa: CASRLPLEGGGGNTIYF; cdr3_nt: TGCGCCAGCAGGCTTCCGCTCGAAGGGGGCGGTGGAAACACCATATATTTT
j_call: TRBJ2-3; d_call: NA; v_call: TRBV10-3; clone_size: NA; cdr3_aa: CAISELDTQYF; cdr3_nt: TGTGCCATCAGTGAACTAGATACGCAGTATTTT
j_call: TRBJ2-7; d_call: NA; v_call: TRBV11-2; clone_size: NA; cdr3_aa: CASSLALGGGADEQYF; cdr3_nt: TGTGCCAGCAGCTTAGCGTTAGGGGGGGGCGCGGACGAGCAGTACTTC
j_call: TRBJ1-2; d_call: NA; v_call: TRBV18; clone_size: NA; cdr3_aa: CASSPPGEVPYGYTF; cdr3_nt: TGTGCCAGCTCACCACCGGGGGAGGTTCCCTATGGCTACACCTTC
j_call: TRBJ2-7; d_call: TRBD1; v_call: TRBV5-8; clone_size: NA; cdr3_aa: CASSRGPGTGAPYEQYF; cdr3_nt: TGTGCCAGCAGCCGGGGGCCCGGGACAGGGGCCCCCTACGAGCAGTACTTC
j_call: TRBJ2-2; d_call: TRBD2; v_call: TRBV4-3; clone_size: NA; cdr3_aa: CASSQGLAGELFF; cdr3_nt: TGCGCCAGCAGCCAGGGACTAGCCGGGGAGCTGTTTTTT
j_call: TRBJ2-3; d_call: NA; v_call: TRBV5-1; clone_size: once; cdr3_aa: CASRSRQGASYTDTQYF; cdr3_nt: TGCGCCAGCAGATCCCGCCAAGGGGCGTCCTATACAGATACGCAGTATTTT
j_call: TRBJ2-7; d_call: TRBD1; v_call: TRBV19; clone_size: NA; cdr3_aa: CASRSSGQGAYEQYF; cdr3_nt: TGTGCCAGTAGATCGTCGGGACAGGGCGCCTACGAGCAGTACTTC
j_call: TRBJ1-1; d_call: NA; v_call: TRBV6-6; clone_size: NA; cdr3_aa: CASRNQVNTEAFF; cdr3_nt: TGTGCCAGCAGGAATCAGGTTAACACTGAAGCTTTCTTT
j_call: TRBJ2-1; d_call: TRBD2; v_call: TRBV7-9; clone_size: NA; cdr3_aa: CASTTLGGMEQFF; cdr3_nt: TGTGCCAGCACCACTCTGGGGGGGATGGAGCAGTTCTTC
j_call: TRBJ2-3; d_call: TRBD2; v_call: TRBV2; clone_size: NA; cdr3_aa: CAGSEGLATDTQYF; cdr3_nt: TGTGCCGGATCTGAGGGACTAGCGACAGATACGCAGTATTTT
j_call: TRBJ1-2; d_call: TRBD1; v_call: TRBV7-2; clone_size: NA; cdr3_aa: CASSPGQGWGYGYTF; cdr3_nt: TGTGCCAGCAGCCCGGGACAGGGGTGGGGCTATGGCTACACCTTC
j_call: TRBJ1-1; d_call: TRBD1; v_call: TRBV10-3; clone_size: few; cdr3_aa: CAISGRGQGKSEAFF; cdr3_nt: TGTGCCATCAGTGGCCGCGGACAGGGAAAAAGTGAAGCTTTCTTT
j_call: TRBJ2-5; d_call: NA; v_call: TRBV5-1; clone_size: few; cdr3_aa: CASSLIIQETQYF; cdr3_nt: TGCGCCAGCAGCTTGATTATCCAAGAGACCCAGTACTTC
j_call: TRBJ2-6; d_call: NA; v_call: TRBV19; clone_size: few; cdr3_aa: CASSIPGGAGANVLTF; cdr3_nt: TGTGCCAGTAGTATACCCGGAGGGGCCGGGGCCAACGTCCTGACTTTC
j_call: TRBJ1-3; d_call: NA; v_call: TRBV4-1; clone_size: NA; cdr3_aa: CASSHGGTKVGNTIYF; cdr3_nt: TGCGCCAGCAGCCACGGAGGGACTAAGGTTGGAAACACCATATATTTT
j_call: TRBJ1-5; d_call: TRBD1; v_call: TRBV6-4; clone_size: NA; cdr3_aa: CASKGTDLQPQHF; cdr3_nt: TGTGCCAGCAAAGGGACAGATCTTCAGCCCCAGCATTTT
j_call: TRBJ1-6; d_call: NA; v_call: TRBV5-1; clone_size: NA; cdr3_aa: CASSLDRNYSPLHF; cdr3_nt: TGCGCCAGCAGCTTGGACAGGAACTATTCACCCCTCCACTTT
j_call: TRBJ1-6; d_call: TRBD1; v_call: TRBV25-1; clone_size: NA; cdr3_aa: CATQDRVGSPLHF; cdr3_nt: TGTGCCACCCAGGACAGGGTAGGTTCACCCCTCCACTTT
j_call: TRBJ2-5; d_call: NA; v_call: TRBV7-9; clone_size: NA; cdr3_aa: CASSNRNDRRETQYF; cdr3_nt: TGTGCCAGCAGCAATCGTAACGACAGACGGGAGACCCAGTACTTC
j_call: TRBJ2-5; d_call: NA; v_call: TRBV30; clone_size: NA; cdr3_aa: CAWSTRLRETQYF; cdr3_nt: TGTGCCTGGAGTACGAGACTTAGGGAGACCCAGTACTTC
j_call: TRBJ1-4; d_call: NA; v_call: TRBV4-2; clone_size: NA; cdr3_aa: CASSHPSGNEKLFF; cdr3_nt: TGTGCCAGCAGCCACCCTTCCGGGAACGAAAAACTGTTTTTT
j_call: TRBJ1-6; d_call: NA; v_call: TRBV12-5; clone_size: NA; cdr3_aa: CASAPTANSPLHF; cdr3_nt: TGTGCTAGTGCCCCGACAGCTAATTCACCCCTCCACTTT
j_call: TRBJ1-1; d_call: TRBD1; v_call: TRBV9; clone_size: few; cdr3_aa: CASSQTGGTTEAFF; cdr3_nt: TGTGCCAGCAGCCAGACAGGGGGTACTACTGAAGCTTTCTTT
j_call: TRBJ2-7; d_call: TRBD2; v_call: TRBV7-2; clone_size: NA; cdr3_aa: CASSPRGAGGSYEQYF; cdr3_nt: TGTGCCAGCAGCCCGAGAGGTGCGGGGGGCTCCTACGAGCAGTACTTC
j_call: TRBJ2-5; d_call: TRBD2; v_call: TRBV7-2; clone_size: NA; cdr3_aa: CASSLFMRGGQETQYF; cdr3_nt: TGTGCCAGCAGCTTATTTATGCGGGGAGGGCAAGAGACCCAGTACTTC
j_call: TRBJ1-5; d_call: NA; v_call: TRBV30; clone_size: few; cdr3_aa: CAWTGEGNQPQHF; cdr3_nt: TGTGCCTGGACAGGGGAAGGCAATCAGCCCCAGCATTTT
j_call: TRBJ1-2; d_call: NA; v_call: TRBV7-9; clone_size: NA; cdr3_aa: CASSLQAGLYGYTF; cdr3_nt: TGTGCCAGCAGCTTACAGGCAGGGCTCTATGGCTACACCTTC
j_call: TRBJ1-2; d_call: TRBD1; v_call: TRBV6-1; clone_size: NA; cdr3_aa: CASSGTARRGYGYTF; cdr3_nt: TGTGCCAGCTCGGGGACAGCTCGCCGAGGCTATGGCTACACCTTC
j_call: TRBJ1-2; d_call: TRBD1; v_call: TRBV5-6; clone_size: NA; cdr3_aa: CASSLVEFDRGYGYTF; cdr3_nt: TGTGCCAGCAGCTTGGTTGAATTCGACAGGGGGTACGGCTACACCTTC
j_call: TRBJ2-7; d_call: NA; v_call: TRBV5-1; clone_size: NA; cdr3_aa: CASSLAGGSGEQYF; cdr3_nt: TGCGCCAGCAGCTTGGCCGGCGGCTCGGGAGAGCAGTACTTC
j_call: TRBJ1-2; d_call: TRBD1; v_call: TRBV10-2; clone_size: few; cdr3_aa: CASSGTGGGYGYTF; cdr3_nt: TGCGCCAGCTCCGGGACAGGAGGAGGCTATGGCTACACCTTC
j_call: TRBJ1-2; d_call: TRBD1; v_call: TRBV5-4; clone_size: NA; cdr3_aa: CASSSISGGDGYTF; cdr3_nt: TGTGCCAGCAGCTCGATCTCAGGGGGAGATGGCTACACCTTC
j_call: TRBJ1-4; d_call: TRBD1; v_call: TRBV6-1; clone_size: NA; cdr3_aa: CASTGTGGTQELFF; cdr3_nt: TGTGCCAGTACCGGGACAGGGGGGACCCAGGAACTGTTTTTT
j_call: TRBJ2-3; d_call: TRBD2; v_call: TRBV5-1; clone_size: NA; cdr3_aa: CASSLNGGGSTDTQYF; cdr3_nt: TGCGCCAGCAGCTTGAACGGCGGGGGTTCCACAGATACGCAGTATTTT
j_call: TRBJ2-3; d_call: TRBD2; v_call: TRBV30; clone_size: NA; cdr3_aa: CAWSVGLADSTDTQYF; cdr3_nt: TGTGCCTGGAGTGTGGGACTAGCGGATAGCACAGATACGCAGTATTTT
j_call: TRBJ2-2; d_call: NA; v_call: TRBV29-1; clone_size: NA; cdr3_aa: CSVDQGNTGELFF; cdr3_nt: TGCAGCGTTGATCAGGGGAACACCGGGGAGCTGTTTTTT
j_call: TRBJ1-3; d_call: NA; v_call: TRBV9; clone_size: once; cdr3_aa: CASSVADSGNTIYF; cdr3_nt: TGTGCCAGCAGCGTAGCAGACTCTGGAAACACCATATATTTT
j_call: TRBJ1-3; d_call: NA; v_call: TRBV29-1; clone_size: NA; cdr3_aa: CSVGGGSSGNTIYF; cdr3_nt: TGCAGCGTTGGGGGGGGGTCCTCTGGAAACACCATATATTTT
j_call: TRBJ2-7; d_call: TRBD1; v_call: TRBV7-2; clone_size: NA; cdr3_aa: CASSIHRDSSYEQYF; cdr3_nt: TGTGCCAGCAGCATACACCGGGACAGCTCCTACGAGCAGTACTTC
j_call: TRBJ2-2; d_call: TRBD1; v_call: TRBV19; clone_size: NA; cdr3_aa: CASSIDRAGELFF; cdr3_nt: TGTGCCAGTAGTATCGACAGGGCCGGGGAGCTGTTTTTT
j_call: TRBJ2-3; d_call: NA; v_call: TRBV4-1; clone_size: NA; cdr3_aa: CASSPFLGVMDTQYF; cdr3_nt: TGCGCCAGCAGCCCCTTTCTCGGGGTAATGGATACGCAGTATTTT
j_call: TRBJ1-2; d_call: NA; v_call: TRBV18; clone_size: NA; cdr3_aa: CASSTNAGVGYGYTF; cdr3_nt: TGTGCCAGCTCAACAAACGCAGGGGTTGGCTATGGCTACACCTTC